The rows below give T cell receptor beta chains drawn from one sample of a study of blood T cell repertoires in COVID-19. Clones were sequenced by immunoSEQ multiplex PCR, and TCRdb holds only the in-frame ones, with some missing. Of approximately 100,000 clones listed, 80% to 90% were seen once; the top ten hold more than 3.5%. The sample comprised peripheral blood. The source of these receptors is a human donor with COVID-19, enrolled during active disease. The donor label of this sample is uncertain. Each CDR3 is given with its conserved first and last residue. A D gene is named only where the DNA matches it firmly. Size is omitted from some rows. Given values are once, few, many or a class for expanded clones.

D gene | J gene | clone size | V gene | CDR3 DNA | CDR3 protein
TRBD2 | TRBJ2-7 | . | TRBV6-5 | TGTGCCAGCAGCTACCGGCTTTTCGGGGGGTACGAGCAGTACTTC | CASSYRLFGGYEQYF
. | TRBJ1-5 | . | TRBV6-1 | TGTGCCAGCAGTGAACAGGTCAATCAGCCCCAGCATTTT | CASSEQVNQPQHF
. | TRBJ2-7 | . | TRBV6-8 | TGTGCCAGCAGTCCCCCCCACGGTGGCGGCTACGAGCAGTACTTC | CASSPPHGGGYEQYF
TRBD1 | TRBJ1-5 | . | TRBV6-8 | TGTGCCAGCAGTGACCTTTCGGGACAGGGGATTCAGCCCCAGCATTTT | CASSDLSGQGIQPQHF
. | TRBJ1-2 | . | TRBV18 | TGTGCCAGCTCACCAGGGCAGTACTATGGCTACACCTTC | CASSPGQYYGYTF
TRBD1 | TRBJ2-1 | . | TRBV4-1 | TGCGCCAGCAGCCAGCAGACAGGGGACCTCTACAATGAGCAGTTCTTC | CASSQQTGDLYNEQFF
TRBD2 | TRBJ2-1 | . | TRBV6-5 | TGTGCCAGCATAAGCGGGGGGGCCTACAATGAGCAGTTCTTC | CASISGGAYNEQFF
. | TRBJ1-6 | . | TRBV15 | TGTGCCACCAGCTATAGCTACAGGGATTACTCACCCCTCCACTTT | CATSYSYRDYSPLHF
. | TRBJ1-5 | . | TRBV6-4 | TGTGCCAGCAGGGGGGGGCAGTGGGACGAAAGTGAGCCCCAGCATTTT | CASRGGQWDESEPQHF
. | TRBJ1-1 | . | TRBV7-3 | TGTGCCAGCAGCTTATGGCAGGACACTGAAGCTTTCTTT | CASSLWQDTEAFF
TRBD1 | TRBJ2-2 | . | TRBV9 | TGTGCCAGCAGCCCCCGGGACAGGCCGAACACCGGGGAGCTGTTTTTT | CASSPRDRPNTGELFF
. | TRBJ1-6 | . | TRBV11-2 | TGTGCCAGCAGCTCCGCAAACCGGGTGGCATATTCACCCCTCCACTTT | CASSSANRVAYSPLHF
TRBD1 | TRBJ1-1 | . | TRBV19 | TGTGCCAGTTTGGTCGGCGGGACAGAGAACACTGAAGCTTTCTTT | CASLVGGTENTEAFF
TRBD2 | TRBJ2-7 | . | TRBV5-1 | TGCGCCAGCAGCACCGGGACTAGCGGCTACGAGCAGTACTTC | CASSTGTSGYEQYF
. | TRBJ1-5 | . | TRBV5-6 | TGTGCCAGCAGCCAAAAGCCAAATCAGCCCCAGCATTTT | CASSQKPNQPQHF
TRBD1 | TRBJ1-1 | . | TRBV29-1 | TGCAGCGTCATCAGAGCGACAGGGGGACAAACTGAAGCTTTCTTT | CSVIRATGGQTEAFF
. | TRBJ1-2 | . | TRBV7-8 | TGTGCCAGCAGCCACGAACGTGTGGGGCTGGTTAGAACGGGTGGCTACACCTTC | CASSHERVGLVRTGGYTF
. | TRBJ2-4 | . | TRBV24-1 | TGTGCCACCAGCCCAGGGGATGGAAACATTCAGTACTTC | CATSPGDGNIQYF
. | TRBJ1-2 | . | TRBV4-2 | TGTGCCAGCAGCCTGGACAGTAAGGGACTATATGGCTACACCTTC | CASSLDSKGLYGYTF
. | TRBJ2-2 | . | TRBV29-1 | TGCAGCGCCGGGGGACAGAGGGCCGCGAACACCGGGGAGCTGTTTTTT | CSAGGQRAANTGELFF
TRBD2 | TRBJ2-1 | . | TRBV5-1 | TGCGCCAGCAGCTTGGTCGCTTTGGCGGGGGGGCCAAATGAGCAGTTCTTC | CASSLVALAGGPNEQFF
TRBD1 | TRBJ1-4 | . | TRBV5-4 | TGTGCCAGCAGCCTTAGGACAGGGGAGAAGGGTGAAAAACTGTTTTTT | CASSLRTGEKGEKLFF
TRBD1 | TRBJ1-1 | once | TRBV27 | TGTGCCAGCAGTCCACAGGGGGCTGGCACTGAAGCTTTCTTT | CASSPQGAGTEAFF
. | TRBJ1-3 | once | TRBV7-9 | TGTGCCAGCAGCTTACCCGGGATCACTGGAAACACCATATATTTT | CASSLPGITGNTIYF
. | TRBJ2-2 | . | TRBV21-1 | TGTGCCAGCAGCCTTCGGACTAGCTTGCCCGGGGAGCTGTTTTTT | CASSLRTSLPGELFF
. | TRBJ1-1 | once | TRBV6-5 | TGTGCCAGCAGCCCCCTGGGAGGGGCGGACACTGAAGCTTTCTTT | CASSPLGGADTEAFF
. | TRBJ1-1 | . | TRBV7-9 | TGTGCCAGCAGCCCAATGGGGCGGGGGCTGAACACTGAAGCTTTCTTT | CASSPMGRGLNTEAFF
. | TRBJ1-1 | . | TRBV4-2 | TGTGCCAGCAGCCAAGAACCTGGCATGAACACTGAAGCTTTCTTT | CASSQEPGMNTEAFF
TRBD1 | TRBJ1-6 | . | TRBV11-3 | TGTGCCAGCAGCCCGACGACAGGGGGCGATTCACCCCTCCACTTT | CASSPTTGGDSPLHF
TRBD2 | TRBJ2-6 | . | TRBV7-8 | TGTGCCAGCAGCTTATTAAGTGGCGGACTAGCCGGGGGGGCCAACGTCCTGACTTTC | CASSLLSGGLAGGANVLTF
. | TRBJ2-2 | . | TRBV29-1 | TGCAGCGTCCGGACCGGGAGTGGGGCCGGGGAGCTGTTTTTT | CSVRTGSGAGELFF
TRBD2 | TRBJ2-7 | . | TRBV4-1 | TGCGCCAGCAGCGTCACTAGCGGCGAGCAGTACTTC | CASSVTSGEQYF
TRBD2 | TRBJ2-3 | . | TRBV7-9 | TGTGCCAGCAATGTAGCGGGGGGGCATCGGACAGATACGCAGTATTTT | CASNVAGGHRTDTQYF
TRBD1 | TRBJ1-2 | . | TRBV2 | TGTGCCAGCAGGGGGGACAGGGGAGGATATGGCTACACCTTC | CASRGDRGGYGYTF
TRBD1 | TRBJ1-2 | once | TRBV9 | TGTGCCAGCACCCCACGGACAGGGGAAACTAACTATGGCTACACCTTC | CASTPRTGETNYGYTF
. | TRBJ1-2 | . | TRBV9 | TGTGCCAGCAGCGTAGGCGGACAGAACTATGGCTACACCTTC | CASSVGGQNYGYTF
. | TRBJ1-4 | . | TRBV29-1 | TGCAGCGTTTTTCAGGGGCCAACTAATGAAAAACTGTTTTTT | CSVFQGPTNEKLFF
TRBD1 | TRBJ2-3 | . | TRBV15 | TGTGCCACCAGCAGCGGACAGGGGAGCACAGATACGCAGTATTTT | CATSSGQGSTDTQYF
TRBD1 | TRBJ1-6 | . | TRBV5-1 | TGCGCCAGCAGCTTGGGACAGGGTAATTCACCCCTCCACTTT | CASSLGQGNSPLHF
. | TRBJ1-2 | . | TRBV27 | TGTGCCAGCAGTTTTAACAGGGACGTTGGCTACACCTTC | CASSFNRDVGYTF
. | TRBJ1-5 | few | TRBV19 | TGTGCCACCAGCAGGGCGGTCTATCAGCCCCAGCATTTT | CATSRAVYQPQHF
. | TRBJ1-2 | . | TRBV6-2/TRBV6-3 | TGTGCCAGCAGTTACGGCGGCCAGGGTGATGCTAACTATGGCTACACCTTC | CASSYGGQGDANYGYTF
. | TRBJ2-7 | once | TRBV2 | TGTGCCAGCAGGAAAGGGGGGGGCGAGGAGCAGTACTTC | CASRKGGGEEQYF
. | TRBJ1-2 | . | TRBV4-1 | TGCGCCAGCAGGTTAATTGGGGGCGGCTACACCTTC | CASRLIGGGYTF
. | TRBJ1-2 | . | TRBV19 | TGTGCCAGTAGTCCCCGACAGGCCAATGGCTACACCTTC | CASSPRQANGYTF
. | TRBJ1-1 | . | TRBV28 | TGTGCCAGCAGTTCACCCTCGGGGGAGGGCACTGAAGCTTTCTTT | CASSSPSGEGTEAFF
. | TRBJ1-1 | . | TRBV7-9 | TGTGCCAGCAGCAAGGACAGTGGGGAACTAATGAACACTGAAGCTTTCTTT | CASSKDSGELMNTEAFF
. | TRBJ1-1 | few | TRBV5-4 | TGTGCCAGCAGCCCGGACATAAACACTGAAGCTTTCTTT | CASSPDINTEAFF
TRBD1 | TRBJ1-2 | few | TRBV5-1 | TGCGCCAGCAGCCCGACAGGGAGTAGGGTATCGGATGGCTACACCTTC | CASSPTGSRVSDGYTF
. | TRBJ1-1 | few | TRBV19 | TGTGCCAGTAGACCCCTCAAGGGAGTCCTCGCTGAAGCTTTCTTT | CASRPLKGVLAEAFF
. | TRBJ1-5 | . | TRBV4-1 | TGCGCCAGCAGCCTCCAACCGGGCGGGGGCCGCAAGAGCAATCAGCCCCAGCATTTT | CASSLQPGGGRKSNQPQHF
. | TRBJ2-7 | . | TRBV7-9 | TGTGCCAGCAGCTTAGATGGAGGGAGCTCCTACGAGCAGTACTTC | CASSLDGGSSYEQYF
TRBD2 | TRBJ2-2 | . | TRBV27 | TGTGCCAGCAGTATTCCGGGACTAGCAACCGGGGAGCTGTTTTTT | CASSIPGLATGELFF
. | TRBJ1-1 | once | TRBV3-1/TRBV3-2 | TGTGCCAGCAGCCAGCACGGGGGTGGCACTGAAGCTTTCTTT | CASSQHGGGTEAFF